A single sample is the source of the 21 T cell receptor beta chains below, sequenced in a study of T cell responses to AZD1222 COVID-19 vaccine. Some clones are missing from TCRdb's copy, which holds only in-frame ones; the method was immunoSEQ multiplex PCR. The sample has about 130,000 clones, roughly nine tenths seen once. The source material was peripheral blood, sampled 28 days after the second AZD1222 dose. Receptors were obtained from an adult who received the AZD1222 COVID-19 vaccine.

The chain uses TRBV6-5 and TRBJ1-4; 9 bases agree with TRBD1. The V gene's germline CDR1 is MNHEY and CDR2 SVGAGI. The trim removed 0 bases at V and 7 bases at J, leaving 6 bases unmatched. The CDR3 length is 16 residues. CDR3 residues: CASSYSSGTGFEKLFF. CDR3 in DNA: TGTGCCAGCAGTTACTCATCCGGGACAGGGTTTGAAAAACTGTTTTTT.

The chain employs TRBV6-2 or TRBV6-3 and TRBJ2-3; D remains ambiguous. There are 15 residues in the CDR3. Trimming took 3 bases from V and 2 from J, leaving 12 bases between them. Per germline, CDR1 MNHEY and CDR2 SVGEGT. Written as DNA, the CDR3 is TGTGCCAGCAGTTATTGGACCCTCGCCACAGATACGCAGTATTTT. Amino acid sequence: CASSYWTLATDTQYF.

The rearrangement joins TRBV27 to TRBJ2-1; 10 positions agree with TRBD2. The CDR3 sequence is 15 residues long. The germline gives CDR1 MNHEY, CDR2 SMNVEV (reference sequence). After removal of 2 bases from V and 9 bases from J, the junction contained 7 bases not matched to a gene. The CDR3 DNA reads as TGTGCCAGCAGTTTAAGGGCTAGCGGGAGAAGTGAGCAGTTCTTC. Protein: CASSLRASGRSEQFF.

The chain has TRBV28 and TRBJ1-1; no reliable D call. CDR1 and CDR2 (germline): MDHEN, SYDVKM. Trimming took off 3 bases at V and 1 base at J, with 6 bases between the two ends. The CDR3 extends over 13 amino acids. CDR3 in amino acids: CASSFVENTEAFF. Here the CDR3 DNA reads TGTGCCAGCAGTTTTGTCGAGAACACTGAAGCTTTCTTT.

The chain is built from TRBV11-2 and TRBJ2-7; D is unclear. Between the trimmed V and J ends, which lost 0 bases and 3 bases, there was a span of 9 bases. Germline V gives CDR1 SGHAT, CDR2 FQNNGV. The CDR3 runs to 14 residues. The CDR3 loop reads CASSLDFGNYEQYF. The CDR3 coding sequence is TGTGCCAGCAGCTTAGATTTTGGCAACTACGAGCAGTACTTC. Variable domain in full (rest from reference TRBV11-2 and TRBJ2-7): EAGVAQSPRYKIIEKRQSVAFWCNPISGHATLYWYQQILGQGPKLLIQFQNNGVVDDSQLPKDRFSAERLKGVDSTLKIQPAKLEDSAVYLCASSLDFGNYEQYFGPGTRLTVT.

The chain's CDR3 is CASSITGTNYGYTF. As DNA, the CDR3 is TGTGCCAGTAGTATAACAGGGACTAACTATGGCTACACCTTC. J is TRBJ1-2 and V is TRBV19, with D perhaps TRBD1 (6 bases). Trimming stripped 2 bases from V and 0 bases from J, with 7 bases between. Germline CDR1 LNHDA, CDR2 SQIVND (reference sequence). This CDR3 region has 14 residues.

As regards this clone: The junction differs from germline at one of its ends, possibly a read error. The chain is built from TRBV30 and TRBJ1-2, with unresolved D. The CDR3 is made up of 11 amino acids. Germline V gene sequence: CDR1 GTSNPN, CDR2 SVGIG (reference sequence). The CDR3 here is CARSQFYGYTF. In DNA, the CDR3 is TGTGCCCGGAGTCAATTCTATGGCTACACCTTC.

The rearrangement joins TRBV29-1 to TRBJ2-3; a possible D gene is TRBD2 (5 bases). The CDR3 contains 14 residues. Trimming took 5 bases from V and 1 from J, leaving 13 bases between them. CDR1 is SQVTM and CDR2 is ANQGSEA in the germline V gene. The CDR3 region is CSVRVPGGTDTQYF. The CDR3 DNA is TGCAGCGTTCGGGTCCCCGGGGGCACAGATACGCAGTATTTT.

V and J are TRBV9 and TRBJ2-3; D not certain. Germline values: CDR1 SGDLS, CDR2 YYNGEE. The CDR3 spans 15 residues. V gave up 1 base and J gave up 2 bases, with 11 bases separating them. The chain's CDR3 is CASSVRIAYTDTQYF. CDR3 DNA: TGTGCCAGCAGCGTAAGGATAGCTTACACAGATACGCAGTATTTT.

The rearrangement joins TRBV18 to TRBJ1-6; possibly TRBD1 for D (6 bases). Germline values: CDR1 KGHSH, CDR2 LQKENI. This CDR3 has 17 residues. Trimming removed 3 bases from V and 7 bases from J, with 19 bases in between. The CDR3: CASSPVKGGGSNSPLHF. The CDR3 nucleotides are TGTGCCAGCTCACCGGTAAAGGGGGGCGGGTCGAATTCACCCCTCCACTTT.

This clone was detected only once. The V call is TRBV29-1, the J call TRBJ1-2, with 7 positions matching TRBD1. Trimming cost V 2 bases and J 4 bases; bases outside gene matches: 4. The CDR3 sequence is 13 residues long. CDR1 and CDR2 from the germline V gene are SQVTM and ANQGSEA. CDR3 amino acids: CSVEWDRGYGYTF. The CDR3 DNA sequence: TGCAGCGTTGAATGGGACAGAGGCTATGGCTACACCTTC. The whole variable domain, remainder taken from reference TRBV29-1 and TRBJ1-2, is SAVISQKPSRDICQRGTSLTIQCQVDSQVTMMFWYRQQPGQSLTLIATANQGSEATYESGFVIDKFPISRPNLTFSTLTVSNMSPEDSSIYLCSVEWDRGYGYTFGSGTRLTVV.

The rearrangement uses TRBV18 and TRBJ1-6; D unresolved. The CDR3 totals 15 residues. Trimming cost V 1 base and J 3 bases, with 7 bases left between them. Germline CDR1 and CDR2: KGHSH and LQKENI. CDR3 DNA: TGTGCCAGCTCACCACGCAGTGACTATAATTCACCCCTCCACTTT. This gives the protein CASSPRSDYNSPLHF.

The V call is TRBV2, the J call TRBJ1-5; D gene ambiguous. V lost 6 bases, J lost 2 bases, and 8 bases lay in between. Germline assignment: CDR1 SNHLY and CDR2 FYNNEI. The CDR3 loop spans 13 amino acids. The CDR3 protein is CASRAGGNQPQHF. As DNA, the CDR3 is TGTGCCAGCAGGGCAGGTGGCAATCAGCCCCAGCATTTT.

The chain links TRBV5-1 to TRBJ1-2; D possibly corresponds to TRBD1 (5 bases). The germline gives CDR1 SGHRS, CDR2 YFSETQ. The V and J ends lost 1 base and 0 bases respectively, with 16 bases between them. The CDR3 is made up of 17 amino acids. In nucleotides, the CDR3 is TGCGCCAGCAGCTTGTGGTATCGGGGGGAAACTAACTATGGCTACACCTTC. Translated, it gives CASSLWYRGETNYGYTF.

V is TRBV3-1 (or the pseudogene TRBV3-2) and J is TRBJ2-1, with 10 bases that match TRBD2. There are 16 residues in the CDR3. Germline CDR1 reads LGHDT; CDR2 reads YNNKEL (reference sequence). The trim removed 5 bases at V and 3 bases at J, leaving 7 bases unmatched. CDR3 coding DNA: TGTGCCAGCAGCTTTACCCCTAGCGGGAGCTACAATGAGCAGTTCTTC. Translating it yields CASSFTPSGSYNEQFF.

The chain has TRBV13 and TRBJ2-2; 7 bases agree with TRBD2. The CDR3 length is 14 residues. Per the germline V gene, CDR1 is PRHDT and CDR2 is FYEKMQ (reference sequence). Losses at the gene ends were 5 bases for V and 7 bases for J; bases not matched to a gene: 7. The chain's CDR3 is CASSLRGVVGELFF. The DNA for the CDR3 is TGTGCCAGCAGCCTCCGGGGGGTTGTCGGGGAGCTGTTTTTT.

The J gene is TRBJ2-2, the V gene TRBV6-5; unclear D gene. V shed 7 bases and J shed 3 bases, with 12 bases lying between them. The CDR3 totals 14 residues. Germline-derived CDR1 and CDR2 are MNHEY and SVGAGI. The CDR3 sequence is CASKPEYHTGELFF. Here the CDR3 DNA reads TGTGCCAGCAAGCCAGAGTATCACACCGGGGAGCTGTTTTTT.

This rearrangement joins TRBV3-1 (or the pseudogene TRBV3-2) to TRBJ1-2, with D unclear. This CDR3 comprises 13 residues. The ends were cut back, 4 bases at V and 2 bases at J, with 8 bases in the middle. Germline V gene data show CDR1 as LGHDT and CDR2 as YNNKEL (reference sequence). CDR3 sequence reads: CASSLTRNYGYTF. The CDR3 nucleotides read TGTGCCAGCAGCCTCACCAGGAACTATGGCTACACCTTC.

The rearrangement uses TRBV29-1 and TRBJ2-7; 7 positions match TRBD2. This CDR3 is built from 12 residues. Germline V lookup: CDR1 SQVTM, CDR2 ANQGSEA. Unmatched junction bases numbered 2, after V lost 6 bases and J lost 0 bases. The DNA for the CDR3 is TGCAGCGTCCAGCGGGACTCCTACGAGCAGTACTTC. This encodes CSVQRDSYEQYF.

The rearrangement joins TRBV10-3 to TRBJ1-1; 11 bases map to TRBD1. V gave up 5 bases and J gave up 1 base; unmatched junction bases: 9. The CDR3 is made up of 17 amino acids. Per the germline V gene, CDR1 is ENHRY and CDR2 is SYGVKD. The CDR3 protein is CAISPGTGGASNTEAFF. In DNA form, the CDR3 reads TGTGCCATCAGTCCTGGGACAGGGGGAGCCTCGAACACTGAAGCTTTCTTT.

The chain combines TRBV10-2 with TRBJ1-2; possibly TRBD1 for D (5 bases). CDR1 and CDR2 from the germline V gene are WSHSY and SAAADI. This CDR3 contains 17 residues. The V gene lost 2 bases and the J gene lost 2 bases, with 18 bases spanning the gap. The CDR3 DNA follows: TGCGCCAGCAGTGAGAGTGAGATCAGGGCAGGCAACTATGGCTACACCTTC. This gives the protein CASSESEIRAGNYGYTF.